This is a list of T cell receptor beta chains from one sample in a study of T-cell memory formation after mild COVID-19. TCRdb re-analysed the 5' RACE reads in MiXCR, keeping a single row per CDR3 protein. This table has roughly 250,000 distinct CDR3 sequences, approximately 15% appearing once. The sample comprised PBMCs or a T cell subset sorted from them (not recorded which). All receptors derive from a man aged 18-30 years who had mild COVID-19 (a few samples of this study predate the infection). Cell type and time point are not known. CDR3s include the opening cysteine and the closing phenylalanine or tryptophan. D genes are given only for firm matches. Expanded clones get a size class; other rows say once, few or many, or leave the size out.

abundance	v_gene	j_gene	d_gene	CDR3aa	CDR3nt
few	TRBV6-2/TRBV6-3	TRBJ2-2	NA	CASSYIIPGELFF	TGTGCCAGCAGTTACATTATCCCCGGGGAGCTGTTTTTT
NA	TRBV10-3	TRBJ1-3	TRBD1	CAIMEGANTIYF	TGTGCCATCATGGAGGGGGCAAACACCATATATTTT
many	TRBV5-1	TRBJ2-5	TRBD1	CASSLAGTGEETQYF	TGCGCCAGCAGCTTGGCTGGGACAGGGGAAGAGACCCAGTACTTC
NA	TRBV4-2	TRBJ1-6	TRBD1	CASSRGTDPNSPLHF	TGTGCCAGCAGCCGAGGGACAGACCCTAATTCACCCCTCCACTTT
many	TRBV11-2	TRBJ2-1	NA	CASSLPNYRTPNNEQFF	TGTGCCAGCAGCTTACCTAATTACAGGACCCCAAACAATGAGCAGTTCTTC
NA	TRBV7-9	TRBJ2-7	TRBD1	CASSLAYDRVNYEQYF	TGTGCCAGCAGCTTAGCCTACGACAGGGTGAACTACGAGCAGTACTTC
NA	TRBV20-1	TRBJ2-3	NA	CSFIGRHFTDTQYF	TGCAGTTTCATAGGACGGCACTTCACAGATACGCAGTATTTT
NA	TRBV20-1	TRBJ2-2	NA	CSAGRTGELFF	TGCAGTGCTGGGAGGACCGGGGAGCTGTTTTTT
many	TRBV7-2	TRBJ2-2	NA	CASKGSATGELFF	TGTGCCAGCAAGGGTAGCGCCACCGGGGAGCTGTTTTTT
NA	TRBV20-1	TRBJ2-7	NA	CSARGLARAYEQYF	TGCAGTGCTAGAGGCCTAGCGAGGGCCTACGAGCAGTACTTC
few	TRBV7-8	TRBJ2-5	NA	CASSFKRVWETQYF	TGTGCCAGCAGCTTCAAGCGGGTCTGGGAGACCCAGTACTTC
NA	TRBV5-1	TRBJ1-3	TRBD1	CASSFWTGGGNTIYF	TGCGCCAGCAGCTTTTGGACAGGGGGCGGAAACACCATATATTTT
NA	TRBV20-1	TRBJ2-5	NA	CSAKPGRSKETQYF	TGCAGTGCGAAACCGGGACGAAGCAAAGAGACCCAGTACTTC
few	TRBV4-2	TRBJ1-2	NA	CASSQFTGLSYGYTF	TGTGCCAGCAGCCAGTTTACAGGGTTGAGCTATGGCTACACCTTC
few	TRBV11-2	TRBJ2-5	NA	CASRRGNRPGAQYF	TGTGCCAGCAGACGAGGCAACAGGCCAGGGGCCCAGTACTTC
NA	TRBV6-6	TRBJ1-2	NA	CASSSSPGPQPGYTF	TGTGCCAGCAGTTCCTCGCCCGGGCCCCAGCCGGGCTACACCTTC
NA	TRBV6-5	TRBJ1-1	NA	CASSYSQLRNTEAFF	TGTGCCAGCAGTTACTCCCAATTAAGGAACACTGAAGCTTTCTTT
few	TRBV4-3	TRBJ2-1	NA	CASSQDTRDGYNEQFF	TGCGCCAGCAGCCAAGATACAAGGGACGGGTACAATGAGCAGTTCTTC
many	TRBV12-3/TRBV12-4	TRBJ2-1	NA	CASSRSYEQFF	TGTGCCAGCAGCCGTAGTTATGAGCAGTTCTTC
NA	TRBV14	TRBJ2-3	NA	CASSPQWGTTDTQYF	TGTGCCAGCAGCCCGCAGTGGGGGACCACAGATACGCAGTATTTT
NA	TRBV30	TRBJ2-2	NA	CAWSPSWAGELFF	TGTGCCTGGAGTCCTAGCTGGGCCGGGGAGCTGTTTTTT
few	TRBV12-3/TRBV12-4	TRBJ2-4	NA	CASSLKNIQYF	TGTGCCAGCAGTCTGAAAAACATTCAGTACTTC
few	TRBV10-3	TRBJ2-1	TRBD2	CAIRGGSGKNEQFF	TGTGCCATCAGGGGCGGCAGCGGGAAAAATGAGCAGTTCTTC
NA	TRBV27	TRBJ1-5	NA	CATGGFDSNQPQHF	TGTGCCACCGGGGGATTTGATAGCAATCAGCCCCAGCATTTT
NA	TRBV6-1	TRBJ2-3	NA	CASNQGTDTQYF	TGTGCCAGCAATCAGGGGACAGATACGCAGTATTTT
few	TRBV5-1	TRBJ2-1	TRBD1	CASSDGQGNEQFF	TGCGCCAGCAGCGACGGACAGGGCAATGAGCAGTTCTTC
few	TRBV2	TRBJ2-1	NA	CASIRTNNEQFF	TGTGCCAGCATACGGACAAACAATGAGCAGTTCTTC
few	TRBV5-1	TRBJ1-3	TRBD1	CASSLSQGGSIYF	TGCGCCAGCAGCTTGTCACAGGGGGGCTCCATATATTTT
NA	TRBV7-6	TRBJ1-4	TRBD1	CASSTTGEEKLFF	TGTGCCAGCAGTACGACAGGGGAGGAAAAACTGTTTTTT
NA	TRBV20-1	TRBJ1-2	NA	CSATRDYGYTF	TGCAGTGCTACCAGGGACTATGGCTACACCTTC
NA	TRBV4-3	TRBJ2-6	NA	CASSQEEGSGANVLTF	TGCGCCAGCAGCCAAGAGGAAGGCTCTGGGGCCAACGTCCTGACTTTC
few	TRBV10-3	TRBJ2-5	NA	CAISEYQEMEGETQYF	TGTGCCATCAGTGAGTACCAGGAAATGGAAGGAGAGACCCAGTACTTC
NA	TRBV5-1	TRBJ2-1	NA	CASSPTPGGQTNEQFF	TGCGCCAGCAGCCCCACCCCAGGCGGCCAGACTAATGAGCAGTTCTTC
NA	TRBV6-6	TRBJ2-1	NA	CAIRGTYNEQFF	TGTGCCATCAGGGGCACCTACAATGAGCAGTTCTTC
few	TRBV9	TRBJ2-1	TRBD2	CASSIAGGSYNEQFF	TGTGCCAGCAGTATAGCGGGGGGCTCCTACAATGAGCAGTTCTTC
NA	TRBV5-1	TRBJ2-5	NA	CASSRDQAETQYF	TGCGCCAGCAGCCGGGACCAGGCGGAGACCCAGTACTTC
NA	TRBV11-2	TRBJ2-3	NA	CASSPYLMRGDTQYF	TGTGCCAGCAGCCCATACCTGATGAGGGGGGATACGCAGTATTTT
few	TRBV7-9	TRBJ2-5	NA	CASSLVGSAETQYF	TGTGCCAGCAGCTTAGTCGGTAGCGCAGAGACCCAGTACTTC
NA	TRBV6-2/TRBV6-3	TRBJ2-1	NA	CASSPRAVDEQFF	TGTGCCAGCAGTCCCAGGGCCGTGGATGAGCAGTTCTTC
few	TRBV20-1	TRBJ2-2	NA	CSAQTSRNTGELFF	TGCAGTGCTCAGACGTCCAGGAACACCGGGGAGCTGTTTTTT